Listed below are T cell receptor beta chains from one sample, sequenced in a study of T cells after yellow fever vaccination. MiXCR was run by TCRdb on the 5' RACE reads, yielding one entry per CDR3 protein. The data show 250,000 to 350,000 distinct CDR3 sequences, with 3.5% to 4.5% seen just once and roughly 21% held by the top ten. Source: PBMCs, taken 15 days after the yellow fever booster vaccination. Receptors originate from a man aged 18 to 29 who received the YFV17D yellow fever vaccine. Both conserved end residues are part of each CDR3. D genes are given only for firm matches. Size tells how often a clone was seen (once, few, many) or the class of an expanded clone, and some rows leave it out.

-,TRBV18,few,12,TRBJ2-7,CASSPPYDEQYF,TGTGCCAGCTCACCACCCTATGACGAGCAGTACTTC
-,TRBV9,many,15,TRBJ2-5,CASSVDPGARETQYF,TGTGCCAGCAGCGTAGATCCGGGGGCCAGAGAGACCCAGTACTTC
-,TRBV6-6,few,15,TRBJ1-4,CASSYSRVSVEKLFF,TGTGCCAGCAGTTACTCCAGGGTATCGGTGGAAAAACTGTTTTTT
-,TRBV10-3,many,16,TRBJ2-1,CAISEMISGSYNEQFF,TGTGCCATCAGTGAAATGATTAGCGGTTCCTACAATGAGCAGTTCTTC
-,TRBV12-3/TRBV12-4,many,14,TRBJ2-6,CASSFESGANVLTF,TGTGCCAGCAGTTTCGAATCTGGGGCCAACGTCCTGACTTTC
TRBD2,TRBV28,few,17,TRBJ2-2,CASSFSAGRDNTGELFF,TGTGCCAGCAGTTTCTCTGCGGGGAGGGATAACACCGGGGAGCTGTTTTTT
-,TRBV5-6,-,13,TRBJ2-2,CASSPGITGELFF,TGTGCCAGCAGTCCAGGGATCACCGGGGAGCTGTTTTTT
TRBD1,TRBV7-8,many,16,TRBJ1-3,CASSPYRDSSGNTIYF,TGTGCCAGCAGCCCATACCGGGACAGCTCTGGAAACACCATATATTTT
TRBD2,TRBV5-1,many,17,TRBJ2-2,CASSLRGTSANTGELFF,TGCGCCAGCAGCTTGCGGGGAACTAGCGCGAACACCGGGGAGCTGTTTTTT
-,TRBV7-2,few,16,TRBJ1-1,CASSPAGSRKNTEAFF,TGTGCCAGCAGCCCCGCGGGCAGTCGGAAAAACACTGAAGCTTTCTTT
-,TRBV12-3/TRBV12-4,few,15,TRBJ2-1,CASSLEYGSYNEQFF,TGTGCCAGCAGTTTGGAATACGGCTCCTACAATGAGCAGTTCTTC
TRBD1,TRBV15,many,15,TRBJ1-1,CATSSRGFMNTEAFF,TGTGCCACCAGCAGCAGGGGGTTCATGAACACTGAAGCTTTCTTT
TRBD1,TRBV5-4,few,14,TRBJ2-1,CASRSGQGADEQFF,TGTGCCAGCAGGAGTGGACAGGGTGCGGATGAGCAGTTCTTC
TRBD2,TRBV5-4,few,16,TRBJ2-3,CASSPSGGRSTDTQYF,TGTGCCAGCAGCCCTAGCGGGGGGCGTAGCACAGATACGCAGTATTTT
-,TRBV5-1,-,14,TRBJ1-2,CASSLHPSDYGYTF,TGCGCCAGCAGCTTACATCCCAGTGACTATGGCTACACCTTC
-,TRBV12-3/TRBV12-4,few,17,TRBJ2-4,CASSLRGLIVAKNIQYF,TGTGCCAGCAGTTTGCGGGGCCTTATCGTAGCCAAAAACATTCAGTACTTC
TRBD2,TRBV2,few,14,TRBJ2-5,CASSPLAAQETQYF,TGTGCCAGCAGCCCACTAGCGGCCCAAGAGACCCAGTACTTC
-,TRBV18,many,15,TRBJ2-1,CASSPTGGSYNEQFF,TGTGCCAGCTCCCCGACCGGAGGGTCCTACAATGAGCAGTTCTTC
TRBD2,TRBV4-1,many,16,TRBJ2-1,CASSPTSGASYNEQFF,TGCGCCAGCAGCCCGACTAGCGGGGCCTCCTACAATGAGCAGTTCTTC
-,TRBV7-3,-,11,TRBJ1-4,CARTHNEKLFF,TGTGCCAGGACGCATAATGAAAAACTGTTTTTT
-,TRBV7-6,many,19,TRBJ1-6,CASSLKSQGLRSYNSPLHF,TGTGCCAGCAGCTTAAAGTCGCAGGGGCTGAGGTCCTATAATTCACCCCTCCACTTT
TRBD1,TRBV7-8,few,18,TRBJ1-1,CASSLGRWSGGKDTEAFF,TGTGCCAGCAGCTTAGGAAGATGGTCAGGGGGCAAGGACACTGAAGCTTTCTTT
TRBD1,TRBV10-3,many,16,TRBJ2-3,CAISAAGTGSTDTQYF,TGTGCCATCAGTGCAGCCGGGACAGGGAGCACAGATACGCAGTATTTT
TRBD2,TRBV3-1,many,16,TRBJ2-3,CASSQDPGGARNTQYF,TGTGCCAGCAGCCAAGATCCCGGGGGGGCCCGCAATACGCAGTATTTT
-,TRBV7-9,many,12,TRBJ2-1,CAALAYGGEQFF,TGTGCCGCACTGGCCTATGGCGGAGAGCAGTTCTTC
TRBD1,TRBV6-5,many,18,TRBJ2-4,CASSYGHGQGRAKNIQYF,TGTGCCAGCAGTTACGGACACGGACAGGGAAGGGCCAAAAACATTCAGTACTTC
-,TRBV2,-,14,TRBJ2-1,CASSYPAAYNEQFF,TGTGCCAGCAGTTACCCAGCGGCATACAATGAGCAGTTCTTC
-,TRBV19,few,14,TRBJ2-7,CASSDVGQPYEQYF,TGTGCCAGTAGTGACGTCGGACAGCCCTACGAGCAGTACTTC
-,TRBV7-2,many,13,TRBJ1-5,CASSPNRDQPQHF,TGTGCCAGCAGCCCTAACAGGGATCAGCCCCAGCATTTT
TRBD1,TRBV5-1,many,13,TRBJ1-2,CASSSATGDGYTF,TGCGCCAGCAGCTCAGCGACAGGGGATGGCTACACCTTC
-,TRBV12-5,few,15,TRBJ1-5,CASGLGTDSNQPQHF,TGTGCTAGTGGTTTGGGGACGGATAGCAATCAGCCCCAGCATTTT
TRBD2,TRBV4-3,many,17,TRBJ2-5,CASSPQGLAGNGETQYF,TGCGCCAGCAGCCCACAAGGACTAGCGGGGAATGGGGAGACCCAGTACTTC
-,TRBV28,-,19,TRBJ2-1,CASRPPTRTRLFYYNEQFF,TGTGCCAGCAGACCCCCGACTCGAACTCGATTATTTTACTACAATGAGCAGTTCTTC
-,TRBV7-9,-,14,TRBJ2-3,CASTQLGGTDTQYF,TGTGCCAGCACCCAGCTAGGGGGCACAGATACGCAGTATTTT
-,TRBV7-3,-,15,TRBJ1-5,CASSPGGGANQPQHF,TGTGCCAGCAGCCCAGGTGGGGGGGCTAATCAGCCCCAGCATTTT
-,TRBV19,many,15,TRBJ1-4,CASSYYYLSNEKLFF,TGTGCCAGTAGCTACTACTACCTGAGTAATGAAAAACTGTTTTTT
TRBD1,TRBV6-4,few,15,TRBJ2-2,CASSDKTGGPGELFF,TGTGCCAGCAGTGACAAGACAGGGGGCCCCGGGGAGCTGTTTTTT
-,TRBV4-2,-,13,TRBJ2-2,CASSQETPGELFF,TGTGCCAGCAGCCAAGAAACGCCCGGGGAGCTGTTTTTT
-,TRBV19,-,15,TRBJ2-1,CASSIWGQTLNEQFF,TGTGCCAGTAGTATATGGGGACAAACGCTTAATGAGCAGTTCTTC
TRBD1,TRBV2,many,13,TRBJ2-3,CASINRGTDTQYF,TGTGCCAGCATAAACAGGGGAACAGATACGCAGTATTTT
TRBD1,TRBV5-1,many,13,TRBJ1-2,CASSRDRGYGYTF,TGCGCCAGCAGCCGGGACAGGGGGTATGGCTACACCTTC
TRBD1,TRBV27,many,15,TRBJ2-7,CASSTPPGQPYEQYF,TGTGCCAGCAGTACCCCCCCGGGACAGCCCTACGAGCAGTACTTC